This T cell receptor (beta chain) was profiled in a study of shared clonotypes between healthy human individuals (dated by TCRdb to 2018 to 2021). As for the study more broadly: Three men and two women, aged 18 to 49 years, made up the cohort. For each donor, three plates each were used for CD4 naive and CD4 memory, two plates were used for CD8 naive, and one plate was used for CD8 memory. To estimate repertoire size and how much clonotypes are shared between individuals, the study performed deep sequencing of blood TCR repertoires from about five healthy adults. Different laboratories and diverse techniques were used to prepare libraries and sequence TCR repertoires, to increase sequencing depth and limit assay-specific biases. Each donor's leukapheresis produced roughly between roughly 0.9 and 9 billion PBMCs. Overall study outcomes, separate from this receptor: Based on pairwise subsampling, the degree of clonotype sharing among donors was expected to be affected by sequencing depth. Sampling was limited to blood, and TCR repertoires in tissue likely differ from TCR repertoires in blood. Even with the large sequencing depth, rarefaction of the sorted-subset datasets indicated that sequencing was incomplete. About 5% of naive CD4, more than 3% of naive CD8, 2.3% of memory CD4, and around 0.4% of memory CD8 clonotypes were shared across a few donors. Estimated clonotype richness was generally larger for naive than for memory subsets. The small number of donors limited the genetic and exposure-history diversity represented. Higher generation probabilities were observed for clonotypes shared by all four sorted-subset donors than for non-shared clonotypes.

Comments on this clone: Its antigen is currently not known. Nothing much larger sits one base from this clone, and base qualities are not available.

The donors were healthy, HIV-negative adults with no recently reported acute infections or vaccinations. Only Caucasian adults living in Nashville, Tennessee, USA were represented among the donors. CD4+ T cells were enriched by magnetic negative selection; naive cells were then positively selected on CD45RA, and the negative fraction formed the memory subset. Blood was collected by leukapheresis, and PBMCs were isolated by Ficoll-Histopaque density gradient centrifugation and then cryopreserved in liquid nitrogen vapor phase. Analytical flow cytometry was used to check the purity and quantity of every magnetically sorted T cell population. Genomic DNA was isolated from every sorted fraction and measured by UV absorbance on a Nanodrop 2000c. Trimming accounts for 6 bases at V and 2 bases at J, while the number of junction bases matched to no gene is 4. CDR1 and CDR2, looked up from the germline V gene, are ENHRY and SYGVKD. There are 14 amino acids in the CDR3, from cysteine to phenylalanine inclusive. Here the CDR3 DNA is all that survives: 42 bases in frame from base 1.

Using the deep immunoSEQ assay, TCR CDR3 regions were amplified from genomic DNA by multiplex PCR. Genomic DNA extracted from each cell subset was distributed evenly over all wells of several immunoSEQ 96-well plates, and each plate served as one replicate. Each replicate PCR for sorted subsets received around 0.2 ug genomic DNA, equal to roughly 33,000 T cell genomes. Purified libraries were quantified with a Qubit 3.0 fluorometer, sized on a Bioanalyzer 2100, and re-quantified with the KAPA Library Quantification kit. A separate single-read 150-cycle Illumina NextSeq 550 flow cell was used to sequence each immunoSEQ 96-well plate. The authors' analysis ran thus. The immunoSEQ output contained only junctional sequences without quality scores, so filtering could not match that applied to full-length reads. To assign V/J genes and CDR3, sequences were annotated using PyIR, a Python wrapper for IgBLAST v1.9, with IMGT germline references. Reads were filtered out if the reads had weak V/J assignments (E-value above 1e-6), no CDR3, stop codons, out-of-frame junctions, or ambiguous translated residues. V3J clonotypes were defined as sequences sharing an identical inferred V gene, J gene, and CDR3 amino acid sequence. Percentage overlap between repertoires was computed as shared unique clonotypes divided by the size of the smaller repertoire. Repertoire richness was assessed with RTK rarefaction, the Chao1 estimator, and Recon v2.1 estimates of unobserved clonotypes. Generation probabilities were computed with OLGA for all TCRbeta clonotypes obtained by the gDNA method from a few donors. The table was pulled from immuneACCESS by TCRdb, which kept in-frame rearrangements only. Such tables lose some clones; where checked, under half of the loss comes from unresolved V genes, and the rest has no known cause. Clone size and V and J calls were adopted from that table, with D and trimming inferred from the DNA. The table for this sample lists over a million clones; roughly 74% of them were counted only once. Of the sample, roughly 0.65% falls within the top ten clones.

Specimen: memory CD4+ T cells from PBMCs. According to the study, the label for this sample's cell subset or site signals: CD45RA-negative fraction. The receptor chain draws on TRBV10-3 and TRBJ2-7; 10 bases in between match TRBD1. The sequence derives from a man aged 18 to 30 in good health. Some clones in this sample may be carry-over from other donors' samples. The CDR3 corresponds to CAIRTGTGAYEQYF. The DNA sequence is given as TGTGCCATCAGAACCGGGACAGGGGCCTACGAGCAGTACTTC.